Below, 27 T cell receptor beta chains from the same sample are listed, as sequenced in a study of T-cell memory formation after mild COVID-19. TCRdb ran MiXCR on the 5' RACE reads and lists one entry per CDR3 protein. The sample yields under 300,000 distinct CDR3 sequences, roughly 18% seen once. What was sequenced was PBMCs or a T cell subset sorted from them (not recorded which). The source is a man between 18 and 35 years old who had mild COVID-19 (a few samples of this study predate the infection). Cell type and time point are not known.

This clonotype was detected a few times. V usage is TRBV2 and J usage is TRBJ1-1; 9 nucleotides match TRBD1. Losses at the gene ends were 2 bases for V and 0 bases for J; bases not matched to a gene: 1. The germline gives CDR1 SNHLY, CDR2 FYNNEI. The CDR3 is 15 residues long. CDR3 nucleotides: TGTGCCAGCAGTGAACGGACAGGGGTGAACACTGAAGCTTTCTTT. Translated: CASSERTGVNTEAFF. The whole variable domain, remainder taken from reference TRBV2 and TRBJ1-1, is EPEVTQTPSHQVTQMGQEVILRCVPISNHLYFYWYRQILGQKVEFLVSFYNNEISEKSEIFDDQFSVERPDGSNFTLKIRSTKLEDSAMYFCASSERTGVNTEAFFGQGTRLTVV.

This clonotype has just a few counts. The chain combines TRBV5-5 with TRBJ2-2, with D perhaps matching TRBD1 or TRBD2 (6 bases each). The CDR3 sequence is 15 residues long. Looked up from germline, CDR1 is SGHKS and CDR2 is YYEKEE (reference sequence). Deletions cut 4 bases from V and 6 bases from J, with 16 bases between. The DNA of the CDR3 is TGTGCCAGCAGCCCGGGAGACAGGTCCTCCGGGGAGCTGTTTTTT. Translating gives CASSPGDRSSGELFF. Together with reference TRBV5-5 and TRBJ2-2, the CDR3 gives the full variable domain: DAGVTQSPTHLIKTRGQQVTLRCSPISGHKSVSWYQQVLGQGPQFIFQYYEKEERGRGNFPDRFSARQFPNYSSELNVNALLLGDSALYLCASSPGDRSSGELFFGEGSRLTVL.

The chain couples TRBV7-9 to TRBJ1-2; 7 bases align to TRBD1. The CDR3 has 14 amino acids. CDR1 is SEHNR, CDR2 FQNEAQ, per germline (reference sequence). Losses at the gene ends were 1 base for V and 6 bases for J; bases not matched to a gene: 5. CDR3 amino acids: CASSLEWTGDGYTF. The DNA for the CDR3 is TGTGCCAGCAGCTTAGAATGGACAGGCGATGGCTACACCTTC.

This clonotype appeared a few times. The gene calls are TRBV6-6 and TRBJ1-2; D gene unclear. The CDR3 length is 16 residues. The V and J ends lost 1 base and 1 base respectively, with 13 bases between them. Germline lookup yields CDR1 MNHNY and CDR2 SVGAGI (reference sequence). The CDR3: CASSYLGSSVNYGYTF. Written as DNA, the CDR3 is TGTGCCAGCAGTTACTTAGGCAGCAGCGTTAACTATGGCTACACCTTC.

V is TRBV24-1 and J is TRBJ1-1; D ambiguous. The ends were cut back, 7 bases at V and 2 bases at J, with 10 bases in the middle. Per germline, CDR1 KGHDR and CDR2 SFDVKD. This CDR3 contains 13 residues. The CDR3 bases are TGTGCCACCAGGGACGACCAAAACACTGAAGCTTTCTTT. It is translated as CATRDDQNTEAFF.

The V gene is TRBV11-1, the J gene TRBJ2-5; D is unresolved. CDR1 is SGHAT, CDR2 FQDESV, per germline (reference sequence). Trimming took 4 bases from V and 2 from J, leaving 11 bases between them. CDR3 size: 14 residues. CDR3 region: CASSSPPAQETQYF. The CDR3, as DNA: TGTGCCAGCAGCTCGCCTCCTGCGCAAGAGACCCAGTACTTC.

The chain joins TRBV30 to TRBJ1-1; tentatively, D is TRBD1 (5 bases). V was cut by 0 bases and J by 11 bases, with 10 bases left in between. The germline CDR1 and CDR2 sequences are GTSNPN and SVGIG (reference sequence). This CDR3 has 11 residues. Written as DNA, the CDR3 is TGTGCCTGGAGTGTGCAGGGCCACGCTTTCTTT. Amino acid sequence: CAWSVQGHAFF.

This clonotype occurred a few times. V usage is TRBV29-1 and J usage is TRBJ2-3; TRBD1 matches at 8 bases. Per germline, CDR1 SQVTM and CDR2 ANQGSEA. The CDR3 contains 13 residues. V lost 6 bases to trimming and J lost 2 bases; unmatched junction nucleotides: 4. CDR3 region: CSVGQALTDTQYF. Here the CDR3 DNA reads TGCAGCGTGGGACAGGCCCTCACAGATACGCAGTATTTT.

The chain links TRBV5-4 to TRBJ1-2; no clear D gene. With 4 bases removed from V and 6 bases from J, the gap between germline ends came to 16 bases. The CDR3 is made up of 14 amino acids. Germline lookup yields CDR1 SGHNT and CDR2 YYREEE (reference sequence). Here the CDR3 DNA reads TGTGCCAGCAGCCCCGGACGGCTCGGCGATGGCTACACCTTC. It encodes CASSPGRLGDGYTF.

The rearrangement links TRBV6-5 to TRBJ2-4, with 7 bases identical to TRBD1. CDR1 and CDR2 from the germline V gene are MNHEY and SVGAGI. J was trimmed by 2 bases and V by 0 bases; bases with no gene match: 1. The CDR3 spans 15 residues. CDR3 nucleotides: TGTGCCAGCAGTTACTCGACAGGGACCAAAAACATTCAGTACTTC. It is translated as CASSYSTGTKNIQYF.

In its sample, this clonotype was seen a few times. The chain couples TRBV20-1 to TRBJ2-7, with 7 bases fitting TRBD2. The CDR3 sequence is 13 residues long. Looked up from germline, CDR1 is DFQATT and CDR2 is SNEGSKA (reference sequence). V was clipped by 3 bases and J by 4 bases; unmatched bases: 6. CDR3 in DNA: TGCAGTGCTAGGTCGGGGGGAAGGTACGAGCAGTACGTC. Encoded protein: CSARSGGRYEQYV.

This clonotype was counted at least ten times. This chain links TRBV28 with TRBJ1-6, with unresolved D. The CDR3 runs to 13 residues. Trimming cost V 4 bases and J 12 bases, with 13 bases left between them. CDR1 is MDHEN, CDR2 SYDVKM, per germline. The CDR3 loop reads CASSYQLRQPLHF. CDR3 DNA sequence: TGTGCCAGCAGTTACCAGCTAAGGCAACCCCTCCACTTT.

V usage is TRBV18 and J usage is TRBJ2-7; a weak D match, TRBD1 (5 bases). CDR1 KGHSH and CDR2 LQKENI come from the germline V gene. V gave up 2 bases and J gave up 3 bases, with 14 bases separating them. This CDR3 comprises 15 residues. The CDR3: CASSPDDSPYYEQYF. The DNA for the CDR3 is TGTGCCAGCTCACCAGACGACAGCCCTTACTACGAGCAGTACTTC.

The rearrangement links TRBV7-3 to TRBJ2-1; tentative D call: TRBD1 (6 bases). V gave up 3 bases and J gave up 7 bases, with 16 bases separating them. The CDR3 is made up of 15 amino acids. Germline CDR1 and CDR2: SGHTA and FQGTGA. Here the CDR3 reads CASSLGRWGLNEQFF. The CDR3 nucleotides are TGTGCCAGCAGCTTGGGGCGATGGGGGCTAAATGAGCAGTTCTTC.

This chain joins TRBV18 and TRBJ1-2, with a possible D match to TRBD1 (5 bases). The CDR3 extends over 15 amino acids. Germline CDR1 and CDR2: KGHSH and LQKENI. Trimming took 1 base from V and 7 from J, leaving 16 bases between them. CDR3 region: CASSPLSGEHRGYTF. CDR3 in DNA: TGTGCCAGCTCACCACTGTCGGGGGAGCACCGTGGCTACACCTTC.

This clonotype was observed at least ten times. This chain connects TRBV12-3 or TRBV12-4 to TRBJ1-3, with D uncertain. This CDR3 has 14 amino acids. V was trimmed by 2 bases and J by 1 base, leaving 6 bases between them. DNA of the CDR3: TGTGCCAGCAGTTTAAGCCCTTCTGGAAACACCATATATTTT. It yields the protein CASSLSPSGNTIYF.

This sequence joins TRBV5-1 and TRBJ1-2, with 7 bases that match TRBD1. CDR1 is SGHRS, CDR2 YFSETQ, per germline. The CDR3 consists of 14 residues. Unmatched junction bases numbered 10, after V lost 8 bases and J lost 3 bases. The CDR3 spells CASGETGNDYGYTF. CDR3 sequence (DNA): TGCGCCAGTGGAGAGACAGGGAACGACTATGGCTACACCTTC.

V usage is TRBV28 and J usage is TRBJ2-4; 7 bases fit TRBD1. Unmatched junction bases numbered 7, after V lost 5 bases and J lost 12 bases. CDR1 is MDHEN and CDR2 is SYDVKM in the germline V gene. The CDR3 spans 12 residues. CDR3: CASSPDRANQYF. In DNA, the CDR3 is TGTGCCAGCAGTCCTGACAGGGCTAATCAGTACTTC.

The rearrangement links TRBV10-3 to TRBJ2-5; the match to TRBD2 covers 12 bases. The CDR3 totals 15 residues. With V trimmed by 3 bases and J by 4 bases, 3 bases remained unmatched. Germline values: CDR1 ENHRY, CDR2 SYGVKD. As DNA, the CDR3 is TGTGCCATCAGTGAAGAGACTAGCGGGGGAGAGACCCAGTACTTC. Protein sequence: CAISEETSGGETQYF.

This clonotype was detected only a few times. This chain uses TRBV18 with TRBJ2-3; 8 nucleotides align to TRBD2. There are 16 residues in the CDR3. V trimming: 10 bases; J trimming: 0 bases; junction bases outside the gene matches: 12. Germline values: CDR1 KGHSH, CDR2 LQKENI. CDR3 sequence: CAITPGGVTSTDTQYF. The CDR3 bases are TGTGCCATCACCCCCGGGGGGGTCACTAGCACAGATACGCAGTATTTT.

V is TRBV4-1 and J is TRBJ1-5; D is unclear. Trimming cost V 1 base and J 5 bases, with 15 bases left between them. The germline CDR1 and CDR2 sequences are MGHRA and YSYEKL. CDR3 length: 16 residues. The CDR3 sequence: CASSQVHGKKDQPQHF. The CDR3 region has the DNA TGCGCCAGCAGCCAAGTCCACGGGAAAAAGGATCAGCCCCAGCATTTT.

The chain uses TRBV2 and TRBJ1-2, with TRBD1 identical over 7 bases. Germline lookup yields CDR1 SNHLY and CDR2 FYNNEI. With 1 base clipped from V and 5 bases from J, the junction kept 10 bases outside the gene matches. The CDR3 covers 16 residues. The CDR3 loop reads CASSEEATGSEYGYTF. The CDR3 region has the DNA TGTGCCAGCAGTGAAGAGGCGACAGGGTCGGAATATGGCTACACCTTC.

This chain uses TRBV7-9 with TRBJ1-1; D is unresolved. CDR3 length: 9 residues. The ends were cut back, 8 bases at V and 4 bases at J, with 2 bases in the middle. The germline CDR1 and CDR2 sequences are SEHNR and FQNEAQ (reference sequence). The CDR3 DNA reads as TGTGCCAGCGGCACTGAAGCTTTCTTT. Residues: CASGTEAFF.

This chain joins TRBV2 and TRBJ2-5; 9 nucleotides align to TRBD1. Per the germline V gene, CDR1 is SNHLY and CDR2 is FYNNEI. Trimming removed 3 bases from V and 2 bases from J; junction bases left unmatched: 4. The length of the CDR3 is 15 residues. The DNA of the CDR3 is TGTGCCAGCAGTGATCGGGACAGGGTTCAAGAGACCCAGTACTTC. Protein product: CASSDRDRVQETQYF.

The rearrangement uses TRBV5-1 and TRBJ2-2; D is possibly TRBD2 (5 bases). CDR1 is SGHRS, CDR2 YFSETQ, per germline. Trimming removed 7 bases from V and 0 bases from J, with 13 bases in between. The CDR3 has 15 amino acids. CDR3 region: CASRGIDPNTGELFF. The CDR3 DNA reads TGCGCCAGCCGAGGGATAGATCCGAACACCGGGGAGCTGTTTTTT.

There are a few counts of this clonotype. This chain links TRBV2 with TRBJ2-5; unclear D gene. Deletions cut 8 bases from V and 1 base from J, with 8 bases between. This CDR3 has 12 residues. Germline V gene lookup returns CDR1 SNHLY and CDR2 FYNNEI. Here the CDR3 DNA reads TGTGCCAGCTTGCAGGCCCAAGAGACCCAGTACTTC. This gives the protein CASLQAQETQYF.

This chain connects TRBV7-2 to TRBJ2-7; D call uncertain. Germline assignment: CDR1 SGHTA and CDR2 FQGNSA. Trimming pared 1 base from V and 2 bases from J, leaving 9 bases between. This CDR3 is 14 amino acids long. Here the CDR3 DNA reads TGTGCCAGCAGCTTAGTCCCCAATACCTACGAGCAGTACGTC. It specifies CASSLVPNTYEQYV.